The rows below give T cell receptor beta chains drawn from one sample of a study of blood T cell repertoires in COVID-19. Repertoires were generated with immunoSEQ multiplex PCR, while TCRdb's copy carries only in-frame clones and drops some. This sample has about 250,000 clones, with around 88% found just once. Source material: peripheral blood. These TCRs come from a man older than 75 with acute or convalescent COVID-19. Both conserved end residues are part of each CDR3. A D gene is named only where the DNA matches it firmly. Clone size is shown for a subset of rows, as once, few, many or a class of expanded clone.

d_gene,j_gene,v_gene,abundance,CDR3nt,CDR3aa
TRBD1,TRBJ1-5,TRBV19,NA,TGTGCCAGTAGCCCTGGCGGGACAGGGGCGGGAGGGCATCAGCCCCAGCATTTT,CASSPGGTGAGGHQPQHF
NA,TRBJ1-4,TRBV6-5,NA,TGTGCCAGCAGTTACTCAGGGGGTGGAGAAAAACTGTTTTTT,CASSYSGGGEKLFF
TRBD2,TRBJ2-1,TRBV5-1,NA,TGCGCCAGCAGCCCGGGAGGGCCTGACAATGAGCAGTTCTTC,CASSPGGPDNEQFF
NA,TRBJ2-1,TRBV25-1,NA,TGTGCCAGCAGTGAATTGAGGGGTGGGAGGAATGAGCAGTTCTTC,CASSELRGGRNEQFF
TRBD1,TRBJ1-6,TRBV3-1/TRBV3-2,once,TGTGCCAGCAGCCAAGGGACAGGGGTAAATTCACCCCTCCACTTT,CASSQGTGVNSPLHF
TRBD1,TRBJ2-3,TRBV7-8,NA,TGTGCCAGCAGCCCGGCATCGGGACAGATCACAGATACGCAGTATTTT,CASSPASGQITDTQYF
TRBD2,TRBJ2-7,TRBV24-1,NA,TGTGCCACCTCCGGGACTACCGACTACGAGCAGTACTTC,CATSGTTDYEQYF
NA,TRBJ2-4,TRBV18,NA,TGTGCCAGCTCACCGGACATGAAAGAAAACATTCAGTACTTC,CASSPDMKENIQYF
NA,TRBJ1-5,TRBV6-5,NA,TGTGCCAGCAGCCAGGTCCCCAATCAGCCCCAGCATTTT,CASSQVPNQPQHF
TRBD1,TRBJ1-1,TRBV3-1/TRBV3-2,NA,TGTGCCAGCAGCCAAGTCGGGACAGCCACTGAAGCTTTCTTT,CASSQVGTATEAFF
TRBD1,TRBJ1-4,TRBV18,NA,TGTGCCAGCTCATATCGGACAGGGGTCGAAAAACTGTTTTTT,CASSYRTGVEKLFF
NA,TRBJ2-3,TRBV3-1/TRBV3-2,NA,TGTGCCAGCAGCCAAGATCCCCACGGGAGCTCCCAGTATTTT,CASSQDPHGSSQYF
NA,TRBJ1-5,TRBV7-2,NA,TGTGCCAGCAGCTCAGGTATCTCAACTCAGCCCCAGCATTTT,CASSSGISTQPQHF
NA,TRBJ2-5,TRBV7-6,NA,TGTGCCAGCAGCTCTTCAGACAAAACCCAAGAGACCCAGTACTTC,CASSSSDKTQETQYF
NA,TRBJ1-4,TRBV7-2,NA,TGTGCCAGCAGCAAGGACCGGGGGGTGACTAATGAAAAACTGTTTTTT,CASSKDRGVTNEKLFF
NA,TRBJ2-3,TRBV18,NA,TGTGCCAGCTCACTACTACTTGGGGATACGCAGTATTTT,CASSLLLGDTQYF
TRBD1,TRBJ2-2,TRBV6-5,NA,TGTGCCAGCAGTTACCATAGGACAGGGGGCACCGGGGAGCTGTTTTTT,CASSYHRTGGTGELFF
TRBD2,TRBJ2-1,TRBV5-1,NA,TGCGCCAGCAGCTTGACCAGCGGGAGTTCCGGTGAGCAGTTCTTC,CASSLTSGSSGEQFF
TRBD1,TRBJ2-7,TRBV5-1,NA,TGCGCCAGCAGCTCCGGGACAGGGGTTCGTGAGCAGTACTTC,CASSSGTGVREQYF
TRBD1,TRBJ2-5,TRBV7-3,few,TGTGCCAGCAGCCCGACAGGGGTTAGGCAAGAGACCCAGTACTTC,CASSPTGVRQETQYF
TRBD1,TRBJ2-7,TRBV2,few,TGTGCCAGCAGTGCGCCGGGACAGGTCTACGAGCAGTACTTC,CASSAPGQVYEQYF
NA,TRBJ2-2,TRBV5-6,NA,TGTGCCAGCAGCTTGGCAGGATACACCGGGGAGCTGTTTTTT,CASSLAGYTGELFF
TRBD1,TRBJ2-7,TRBV5-1,few,TGCGCCAGCAGCTTTTTCTCGGACAGGGCCGAGCAGTACTTC,CASSFFSDRAEQYF
TRBD2,TRBJ2-7,TRBV5-8,NA,TGTGCCAGCAGCTTTGCTAGCGGAGGCTGGGAGCAGTACTTC,CASSFASGGWEQYF